This T cell receptor (beta chain) was recovered during a study of beta chain features in type 1 diabetes. Study-level points and caveats: Significant though moderate, a shortening of TCRB CDR3s appeared in all four CD4+ subsets of Type 1 diabetes patients.

Notes on this clone: Its antigen is as yet unknown.

All of the isolated RNA was reverse transcribed, so expressed TCRB transcripts were sequenced. Each sample of naive, central memory or regulatory T cells had, on average, approximately 3.5 million reads. The data were produced by immunoSEQ multiplex PCR, yet TCRdb's version contains in-frame clones alone and is incomplete. The sample has approximately 170,000 clones, 7% to 9% seen once. V lost 5 bases and J lost 6; bases outside the gene matches: 10. The CDR3 has 16 residues. Looked up from germline, CDR1 is SGHTA and CDR2 is FQGNSA. This TCR derives from a young man with type 1 diabetes. The chain couples TRBV7-2 to TRBJ2-1; TRBD2 matches 10 bases. The specimen sequenced was central memory CD4+ T cells from blood. The CDR3 nucleotides are TGTGCCAGCAGCCTTCAAGCGGGGGGGCCAGGCAATGAGCAGTTCTTC. It specifies CASSLQAGGPGNEQFF.